Shown below are 29 T cell receptor beta chains from a single sample sequenced in a study of cytomegalovirus exposure and HLA in healthy donors. The study ran its PCR with 60 Vbeta and 13 Jbeta primers. Profiling relied on immunoSEQ multiplex PCR, and the TCRdb table lists in-frame clones only, not all of them. This sample has approximately 180,000 clones, with roughly 13% found just once. The sample taken for sequencing was PBMCs. The receptor source for this set is a man in his fifties in good health and CMV-seropositive.

The rearrangement joins TRBV10-1 to TRBJ2-2, with TRBD1 identical over 11 bases. The length of the CDR3 is 17 residues. The junction had 12 bases not matched to a gene; V was cut back by 6 bases and J by 6 bases. The germline gives CDR1 WNHNN, CDR2 SYGVQD (reference sequence). For the CDR3, the DNA is TGCGCCAGCAGCGCTTTCCGTCCGGGACAGGGGGCCGGGGAGCTGTTTTTT. It encodes CASSAFRPGQGAGELFF.

The V call is TRBV9, the J call TRBJ2-7; 7 bases map to TRBD1. J was trimmed by 5 bases and V by 4 bases; bases with no gene match: 9. The CDR3 length is 14 residues. Germline-derived CDR1 and CDR2 are SGDLS and YYNGEE. CDR3 bases: TGTGCCAGCAGCCCCAGACAGGGATCCGACGAGCAGTACTTC. Protein: CASSPRQGSDEQYF.

The chain recombines TRBV10-3 with TRBJ1-2; D is possibly TRBD1 (6 bases). Germline assignment: CDR1 ENHRY and CDR2 SYGVKD. The CDR3 extends over 14 amino acids. Trimming pared 2 bases from V and 4 bases from J, leaving 11 bases between. The CDR3 here is CAISEPGGIYGYTF. The CDR3 DNA follows: TGTGCCATCAGTGAGCCTGGGGGCATCTATGGCTACACCTTC.

Only a few counts were recorded for this clone. The chain uses TRBV5-4 and TRBJ1-6; D may be TRBD1 (5 bases). The CDR3 runs to 12 residues. The ends were cut back, 0 bases at V and 10 bases at J, with 5 bases in the middle. The germline V gene encodes CDR1 SGHNT and CDR2 YYREEE (reference sequence). CDR3 sequence reads: CASSLGGSPLHF. CDR3 coding DNA: TGTGCCAGCAGCTTGGGGGGCTCACCCCTCCACTTT.

This clone was counted a few times. The J gene is TRBJ1-2, the V gene TRBV19; 8 bases are shared with TRBD1. V dropped 7 bases and J dropped 9; count of bases not matched to a gene: 10. Germline V CDR1 and CDR2: LNHDA, SQIVND (reference sequence). The CDR3 is 13 amino acids. This CDR3 is CASTPGGRGSYTF. In DNA form, the CDR3 reads TGTGCCAGTACCCCAGGGGGCAGGGGGAGCTACACCTTC.

This clone has a handful of counts. The rearrangement uses TRBV6-7 and TRBJ1-1; no reliable D call. TRBV6-7 is recorded as an ORF, its role being uncertain. This CDR3 comprises 11 residues. V was pared by 4 bases and J by 3 bases, with 3 bases between. The CDR3 sequence: CASSSDTEAFF. The CDR3 region has the DNA TGTGCCAGCAGTTCGGACACTGAAGCTTTCTTT.

The gene calls are TRBV4-3 and TRBJ1-6; D is perhaps TRBD1 (6 bases). Trimming shortened V by 2 bases and J by 7 bases, and 6 bases separated the two germline ends. The CDR3 sequence is 13 residues long. Looked up from germline, CDR1 is LGHNA and CDR2 is YSLEER. The CDR3 sequence: CASSQQGNSPLHF. DNA of the CDR3: TGCGCCAGCAGCCAACAGGGGAATTCACCCCTCCACTTT.

This sequence joins TRBV5-6 and TRBJ2-3; D is perhaps TRBD1 (5 bases). Germline values: CDR1 SGHDT, CDR2 YYEEEE. The CDR3 spans 12 residues. Trimming took 2 bases from V and 6 from J, leaving 7 bases between them. In nucleotides, the CDR3 is TGTGCCAGCAGCTTATCAGGGGATACGCAGTATTTT. This sequence encodes CASSLSGDTQYF.

The gene calls are TRBV19 and TRBJ1-1, with D possibly TRBD1 on 6 matching bases. Looked up from germline, CDR1 is LNHDA and CDR2 is SQIVND (reference sequence). The V end was cut by 4 bases, the J end by 3 bases, with 18 bases between. The CDR3 has 16 residues. The CDR3 here is CASSTLGGVEDTEAFF. As DNA, the CDR3 is TGTGCCAGTAGTACCTTAGGGGGGGTGGAGGACACTGAAGCTTTCTTT.

The table lists this clone with a few counts. The CDR3 sequence is CASSRETGGIGRRRNTEAFF. The CDR3 nucleotides read TGTGCCAGCAGCCGGGAGACAGGGGGAATCGGGAGGAGGAGGAACACTGAAGCTTTCTTT. J is TRBJ1-1 and V is TRBV11-3; 9 nucleotides agree with TRBD1. Germline lookup yields CDR1 SGHNT and CDR2 YENEEA. With V trimmed by 5 bases and J by 1 base, 20 bases remained unmatched. The CDR3 is made up of 20 amino acids.

This clone was seen a few times. This rearrangement joins TRBV19 to TRBJ2-3; tentative D call: TRBD2 (5 bases). The CDR3 contains 15 residues. Germline CDR1 reads LNHDA; CDR2 reads SQIVND (reference sequence). The V end was cut by 7 bases, the J end by 0 bases, with 14 bases between. In nucleotides, the CDR3 is TGTGCCAGTACCTCAAGTCGGGGTAGCACAGATACGCAGTATTTT. It yields the protein CASTSSRGSTDTQYF.

This clone was found a few times. This chain joins TRBV7-8 and TRBJ1-1, with TRBD1 matching 8 bases. The V gene's germline CDR1 is SGHVS and CDR2 FQNEAQ. The CDR3 totals 15 residues. The ends lost 1 base at V and 1 base at J; junction bases unmatched: 2. CDR3 loop: CASSLGDRRNTEAFF. The CDR3 DNA sequence: TGTGCCAGCAGCTTAGGGGACAGGAGGAACACTGAAGCTTTCTTT. The entire variable domain, with the rest obtained from reference TRBV7-8 and TRBJ1-1, is as follows: GAGVSQSPRYKVAKRGQDVALRCDPISGHVSLFWYQQALGQGPEFLTYFQNEAQLDKSGLPSDRFFAERPEGSVSTLKIQRTQQEDSAVYLCASSLGDRRNTEAFFGQGTRLTVV.

This clone was picked up a small number of times. The J gene is TRBJ2-3, the V gene TRBV11-3, with TRBD2 identical over 13 bases. V lost 5 bases to trimming and J lost 4 bases; unmatched junction nucleotides: 6. Germline V gene sequence: CDR1 SGHNT, CDR2 YENEEA. This CDR3 comprises 16 residues. The CDR3 DNA reads TGTGCCAGCAGCATCCGACTAGCGGGGGGCCCAGATACGCAGTATTTT. It is translated as CASSIRLAGGPDTQYF.

This clone occurred a few times. The chain recombines TRBV6-1 with TRBJ1-1, with a weak D call TRBD1 (5 bases). CDR3 size: 12 residues. The V and J ends lost 6 bases and 1 base respectively, with 6 bases between them. The V gene's germline CDR1 is MNHNS and CDR2 SASEGT. The CDR3: CASRTGNTEAFF. CDR3 DNA: TGTGCCAGCAGAACAGGGAACACTGAAGCTTTCTTT.

This clone has a handful of counts. The chain recombines TRBV7-9 with TRBJ2-3; TRBD1 matches 11 bases. Germline CDR1 SEHNR, CDR2 FQNEAQ (reference sequence). V was pared by 4 bases and J by 6 bases, with 9 bases of the junction left unmatched. This CDR3 is 16 amino acids long. DNA for the CDR3: TGTGCCAGCAGCTCTCATGGACAGGGGGCCGGGGATACGCAGTATTTT. Translated: CASSSHGQGAGDTQYF. The full variable domain, its missing parts supplied by reference TRBV7-9 and TRBJ2-3, is DTGVSQNPRHKITKRGQNVTFRCDPISEHNRLYWYRQTLGQGPEFLTYFQNEAQLEKSRLLSDRFSAERPKGSFSTLEIQRTEQGDSAMYLCASSSHGQGAGDTQYFGPGTRLTVL.

The chain employs TRBV27 and TRBJ2-7; D not resolved. The germline V and J ends were trimmed by 1 base and 1 base, with 5 bases remaining between them. The CDR3 consists of 13 residues. CDR1 MNHEY and CDR2 SMNVEV come from the germline V gene (reference sequence). The CDR3 region has the DNA TGTGCCAGCAGTTTATACAGATCCTACGAGCAGTACGTC. It translates to CASSLYRSYEQYV.

The chain employs TRBV6-5 and TRBJ1-2; D remains unclear. This CDR3 has 13 amino acids. V lost 5 bases and J 8 bases, leaving 15 bases between the germline ends. The germline CDR1 and CDR2 sequences are MNHEY and SVGAGI. CDR3 amino acids: CASSPLMSQGYTF. The CDR3 bases are TGTGCCAGCAGTCCACTGATGTCTCAAGGCTACACCTTC.

This clone has more than one count but fewer than ten. The V gene is TRBV5-6, the J gene TRBJ1-2; 9 nucleotides align to TRBD1. CDR1 is SGHDT and CDR2 is YYEEEE in the germline V gene. The ends lost 4 bases at V and 3 bases at J; junction bases unmatched: 4. The CDR3 consists of 14 residues. CDR3 amino acids: CASSGDREDYGYTF. CDR3 bases: TGTGCCAGCAGCGGGGACAGGGAGGACTATGGCTACACCTTC.

The chain employs TRBV5-6 and TRBJ1-4; TRBD1 agrees at 7 bases. J gave up 8 bases and V 4 bases, and 8 bases lay outside the gene matches. The germline gives CDR1 SGHDT, CDR2 YYEEEE. The CDR3 consists of 14 residues. The CDR3 DNA reads as TGTGCCAGCAGCCGGACAGGTATCGGAGAAAAACTGTTTTTT. It is translated as CASSRTGIGEKLFF.

This chain uses TRBV11-3 with TRBJ1-2, with 9 bases lining up with TRBD1. Germline V gives CDR1 SGHNT, CDR2 YENEEA. V shed 1 base, J shed 2 bases, and the junction held 2 bases outside the gene matches. CDR3 size: 15 residues. In nucleotides, the CDR3 is TGTGCCAGCAGCTTAGGAGACAGGGGGAACTATGGCTACACCTTC. Amino acids: CASSLGDRGNYGYTF. Based on the CDR3 plus reference TRBV11-3 and TRBJ1-2, the full variable domain is EAGVVQSPRYKIIEKKQPVAFWCNPISGHNTLYWYLQNLGQGPELLIRYENEEAVDDSQLPKDRFSAERLKGVDSTLKIQPAELGDSAVYLCASSLGDRGNYGYTFGSGTRLTVV.

The rearrangement uses TRBV18 and TRBJ2-7; D perhaps matches TRBD1 (6 bases). Germline lookup yields CDR1 KGHSH and CDR2 LQKENI. The germline V and J ends were trimmed by 3 bases and 4 bases, with 16 bases remaining between them. The CDR3 consists of 15 residues. The CDR3 region has the DNA TGTGCCAGCTCACCTATTCGGACAGCCAGATACGAGCAGTACGTC. Its protein product is CASSPIRTARYEQYV.

V usage is TRBV15 and J usage is TRBJ1-5, with TRBD1 as a possible D gene (6 bases). Germline-derived CDR1 and CDR2 are LNHNV and YYDKDF (reference sequence). This CDR3 has 15 residues. Trimming left V 1 base short and J 3 bases short, with 10 bases between. CDR3 region: CATSRGGGPNQPQHF. In DNA, the CDR3 is TGTGCCACCAGCAGAGGGGGGGGGCCCAATCAGCCCCAGCATTTT.

The chain couples TRBV5-6 to TRBJ2-7; a possible D gene is TRBD2 (6 bases). V was shortened by 4 bases and J by 12 bases, with 14 bases between the two germline ends. The CDR3 is 11 amino acids. From germline, CDR1 is SGHDT and CDR2 YYEEEE. CDR3 in amino acids: CASSPGDEVYV. The CDR3 DNA reads as TGTGCCAGCAGCCCGGGAGACGAGGTGTACGTC.

V is TRBV7-7 and J is TRBJ1-5; a possible D gene is TRBD1 (5 bases). V was trimmed by 0 bases and J by 7 bases, leaving 19 bases between them. Germline V gene data show CDR1 as SSHAT and CDR2 as FNYEAQ (reference sequence). The CDR3 length is 17 residues. The CDR3, as DNA: TGTGCCAGCAGCTTAGCCGGGCAGCAGGGCGTAGGACAGCCCCAGCATTTT. It specifies CASSLAGQQGVGQPQHF.

V usage is TRBV5-1 and J usage is TRBJ2-3, with D tentatively TRBD1 (6 bases). CDR3 length equals 13 residues. Trimming shortened V by 0 bases and J by 10 bases, and 12 bases separated the two germline ends. Germline V gene sequence: CDR1 SGHRS, CDR2 YFSETQ. The chain's CDR3 is CASSLAGQPAQYF. In DNA, the CDR3 is TGCGCCAGCAGCTTGGCCGGACAGCCAGCGCAGTATTTT.

In this sample, this clone turned up a few times. CDR3 residues: CAAGPGGKDTQYF. CDR3 nucleotide sequence: TGTGCCGCGGGACCCGGGGGGAAAGATACGCAGTATTTT. The chain joins TRBV19 to TRBJ2-3, with 7 positions matching TRBD2. The germline CDR1 and CDR2 sequences are LNHDA and SQIVND (reference sequence). The CDR3 spans 13 residues. J lost 5 bases, V lost 11 bases, and 10 bases had no gene match.

This clone was found a few times. The chain links TRBV16 to TRBJ1-5, with a possible D match to TRBD1 (5 bases). This CDR3 contains 13 residues. Germline V gene sequence: CDR1 KGHSY, CDR2 FQNENV. The V end lost 2 bases, the J end lost 7 bases, and 9 bases lay between the germline ends. In DNA form, the CDR3 reads TGTGCCAGCAGCCAAGGGGCCAGCCAGCCCCAGCATTTT. Translated, it gives CASSQGASQPQHF.

This clone was recorded a few times. The V and J genes are TRBV19 and TRBJ1-1; 8 bases agree with TRBD1. This CDR3 spans 14 amino acids. Germline V gene lookup returns CDR1 LNHDA and CDR2 SQIVND (reference sequence). V shed 6 bases, J shed 6 bases, and the junction held 9 bases outside the gene matches. The DNA for the CDR3 is TGTGCCAGTAGGAACCAGGGGGCGCAGGCTGAAGCTTTCTTT. Its translation is CASRNQGAQAEAFF.

This clone was observed a few times. The rearrangement links TRBV10-3 to TRBJ1-6; 9 nucleotides agree with TRBD1. The length of the CDR3 is 14 residues. V was pared by 7 bases and J by 8 bases, with 6 bases of the junction left unmatched. Germline V CDR1 and CDR2: ENHRY, SYGVKD. As DNA, the CDR3 is TGTGCCATCAAAACCGGGACAGGGTATTCACCCCTCCACTTT. Translated, it gives CAIKTGTGYSPLHF.